These 25 T cell receptor beta chains originate from one sample sequenced in a study of beta chain features in type 1 diabetes. Study findings and constraints: TCRB CDR3s were moderately but significantly shorter in Type 1 diabetes patients in all four CD4+ subsets.

Their target antigens are unknown. TCRB transcripts that were expressed got sequenced, as all of the isolated RNA had been reverse transcribed. This table comes from immunoSEQ multiplex PCR, and its TCRdb copy is limited to in-frame clones, with some not included. This table holds 100,000 to 150,000 clones, 9% found once. Sequencing was done on a sample of central memory CD4+ T cells from blood. The receptors here all came from a young man with type 1 diabetes.

The sample holds a few counts of this clone. The chain carries TRBV14 and TRBJ2-5, with D possibly matching TRBD1 (6 bases). CDR3 length: 12 amino acids. Germline values: CDR1 SGHDN, CDR2 FVKESK. V lost 4 bases and J 10 bases, leaving 13 bases between the germline ends. CDR3 loop: CASSPRDTLQYF. The CDR3 coding sequence is TGTGCCAGCAGCCCTCGGGACACCCTCCAGTACTTC.

This clone was seen a few times. The rearrangement links TRBV5-1 to TRBJ2-5; D is unresolved. This CDR3 region has 15 residues. V lost 2 bases, J lost 4 bases, and 15 bases lay in between. CDR1 SGHRS and CDR2 YFSETQ come from the germline V gene. The chain's CDR3 is CASSLKREVGETQYF. DNA for the CDR3: TGCGCCAGCAGCTTAAAACGTGAGGTTGGAGAGACCCAGTACTTC.

This clone showed up just a few times. The V gene is TRBV27, the J gene TRBJ2-1; D not resolved. Germline CDR1 MNHEY, CDR2 SMNVEV (reference sequence). V was shortened by 8 bases and J by 0 bases, with 11 bases between the two germline ends. CDR3 length: 14 residues. The CDR3: CASAGFNSYNEQFF. CDR3 sequence (DNA): TGTGCCAGCGCAGGATTTAACTCCTACAATGAGCAGTTCTTC.

The table lists this clone with a few counts. The gene calls are TRBV5-4 and TRBJ2-3, with D possibly TRBD1 on 6 matching bases. The CDR3 runs to 14 residues. V was trimmed by 4 bases and J by 2 bases, leaving 11 bases between them. Germline V gene sequence: CDR1 SGHNT, CDR2 YYREEE (reference sequence). In nucleotides, the CDR3 is TGTGCCAGCAGCCGTACAGGGAACACAGATACGCAGTATTTT. This codes for CASSRTGNTDTQYF.

This clone occurred a few times. V and J are TRBV29-1 and TRBJ2-2; the match to TRBD1 covers 7 bases. The ends lost 4 bases at V and 7 bases at J; junction bases unmatched: 6. From germline, CDR1 is SQVTM and CDR2 ANQGSEA. This CDR3 region has 13 residues. The CDR3 reads CSVVVGGGGELFF. Written as DNA, the CDR3 is TGCAGCGTTGTAGTAGGGGGCGGCGGGGAGCTGTTTTTT.

The genes are TRBV12-5 and TRBJ2-3; D is uncertain. Germline loops: CDR1 LGHNT, CDR2 FRNRAP. The germline V and J ends were trimmed by 4 bases and 2 bases, with 16 bases remaining between them. There are 16 residues in the CDR3. The CDR3 DNA reads as TGTGCTAGTGGTTCGCAACAAACAGAGAACACAGATACGCAGTATTTT. It codes for CASGSQQTENTDTQYF.

The rearrangement joins TRBV4-3 to TRBJ2-5; TRBD2 matches 11 bases. The CDR3 has 18 residues. J lost 2 bases, V lost 3 bases, and 11 bases had no gene match. From germline, CDR1 is LGHNA and CDR2 YSLEER. The CDR3 loop reads CASSHPGLAVPNQETQYF. The CDR3 DNA sequence: TGCGCCAGCAGCCACCCGGGACTAGCGGTTCCTAATCAAGAGACCCAGTACTTC.

The chain recombines TRBV5-4 with TRBJ2-1; D possibly corresponds to TRBD1 (6 bases). Germline V gene sequence: CDR1 SGHNT, CDR2 YYREEE (reference sequence). This CDR3 region has 15 residues. The V gene lost 2 bases and the J gene lost 2 bases, with 11 bases spanning the gap. CDR3 sequence reads: CASSLVAGAYNEQFF. CDR3 in DNA: TGTGCCAGCAGCTTAGTTGCAGGGGCCTACAATGAGCAGTTCTTC.

The chain employs TRBV4-3 and TRBJ1-1; 8 nucleotides align to TRBD1. Germline loops: CDR1 LGHNA, CDR2 YSLEER. CDR3 size: 15 residues. J gave up 1 base and V 3 bases, and 4 bases lay outside the gene matches. The CDR3 DNA reads TGCGCCAGCAGCCAGCAGGACAGGGCGAACACTGAAGCTTTCTTT. This codes for CASSQQDRANTEAFF.

The chain joins TRBV19 to TRBJ2-6; no clear D. The germline V and J ends were trimmed by 3 bases and 4 bases, with 10 bases remaining between them. CDR1 and CDR2 from the germline V gene are LNHDA and SQIVND (reference sequence). There are 15 residues in the CDR3. CDR3 DNA: TGTGCCAGTAGTATCTCTAACGCGGGGGCCAACGTCCTGACTTTC. It codes for CASSISNAGANVLTF.

V is TRBV4-1 and J is TRBJ1-4; perhaps TRBD1 as D (5 bases). Trimming removed 0 bases at V and 5 bases at J, with 13 bases between. In germline, CDR1 is MGHRA, CDR2 YSYEKL. This CDR3 has 16 residues. In DNA, the CDR3 is TGCGCCAGCAGCCAAGAGAGTCCGCCAGGGAATGAAAAACTGTTTTTT. Encoded protein: CASSQESPPGNEKLFF.

This clone was counted between two and nine times. The chain recombines TRBV11-3 with TRBJ2-3; D might be TRBD1 (5 bases). The V and J ends lost 3 bases and 3 bases respectively, with 10 bases between them. CDR1 SGHNT and CDR2 YENEEA come from the germline V gene. This CDR3 has 14 residues. CDR3 bases: TGTGCCAGCAGCTTGAATTACAGGACAGATACGCAGTATTTT. This encodes CASSLNYRTDTQYF.

V gene TRBV6-1 combines with J gene TRBJ2-7, with D tentatively TRBD2 (5 bases). Deletions cut 2 bases from V and 6 bases from J, with 17 bases between. Germline V gene data show CDR1 as MNHNS and CDR2 as SASEGT. The CDR3 runs 15 residues. The CDR3 here is CASSERGLTLLEQYF. The CDR3 region has the DNA TGTGCCAGCAGTGAAAGAGGACTCACCCTGCTCGAGCAGTACTTC.

V gene TRBV4-1 combines with J gene TRBJ2-7, with 11 nucleotides matching TRBD2. Germline CDR1 is MGHRA and CDR2 is YSYEKL. The junction had 2 bases not matched to a gene; V was cut back by 4 bases and J by 3 bases. The CDR3 is made up of 14 amino acids. CDR3 sequence reads: CASSLGLADYEQYF. The CDR3 nucleotides read TGCGCCAGCAGCCTGGGACTAGCGGACTACGAGCAGTACTTC.

This clone has a handful of counts. This CDR3 fails to terminate in the conserved phenylalanine or tryptophan, so it likely reflects a read error. It is unclear where the CDR3 begins or ends on the DNA, so no DNA is shown, and the CDR3 is as TCRdb lists it. The V call is TRBV29-1, the J call TRBJ1-3. Germline assignment: CDR1 SQVTM and CDR2 ANQGSEA. The CDR3 length equals 13 residues, ends included. CDR3 protein: CSVGVAVFDKSNH.

The V gene is TRBV6-5, the J gene TRBJ2-5; no definite D call. The germline V and J ends were trimmed by 2 bases and 2 bases, with 6 bases remaining between them. The CDR3 is 13 amino acids. Per the germline V gene, CDR1 is MNHEY and CDR2 is SVGAGI. For the CDR3, the DNA is TGTGCCAGCAGTTACCCAGTGCAAGAGACCCAGTACTTC. It encodes CASSYPVQETQYF.

This clone has a handful of counts. V is TRBV11-2 and J is TRBJ2-4, with 8 bases fitting TRBD2. Looked up from germline, CDR1 is SGHAT and CDR2 is FQNNGV. The CDR3 has 15 amino acids. V gave up 6 bases and J gave up 6 bases; unmatched junction bases: 10. CDR3 protein: CASSLGRGGGNIQYF. The CDR3 region has the DNA TGTGCCAGCAGTTTGGGACGGGGGGGCGGAAACATTCAGTACTTC. Full variable domain (rest looked up from reference TRBV11-2 and TRBJ2-4): EAGVAQSPRYKIIEKRQSVAFWCNPISGHATLYWYQQILGQGPKLLIQFQNNGVVDDSQLPKDRFSAERLKGVDSTLKIQPAKLEDSAVYLCASSLGRGGGNIQYFGAGTRLSVL.

The V call is TRBV29-1, the J call TRBJ1-1; TRBD1 might be the D (5 bases). The CDR3 contains 17 residues. Germline V gives CDR1 SQVTM, CDR2 ANQGSEA. V was pared by 5 bases and J by 2 bases, with 24 bases between. CDR3 coding DNA: TGCAGCGTTAACGTACCGGGTTTCAGGGATTTCAACACTGAAGCTTTCTTT. Its protein product is CSVNVPGFRDFNTEAFF.

The chain uses TRBV18 and TRBJ1-4; D unresolved. CDR1 and CDR2 from the germline V gene are KGHSH and LQKENI. The CDR3 extends over 14 amino acids. Between the trimmed V and J ends, which lost 2 bases and 5 bases, there was a span of 9 bases. CDR3 bases: TGTGCCAGCTCACCATCAAGCGGGAATGAAAAACTGTTTTTT. This encodes CASSPSSGNEKLFF.

V and J are TRBV5-4 and TRBJ2-5; 7 bases agree with TRBD1. CDR1 SGHNT and CDR2 YYREEE come from the germline V gene (reference sequence). The CDR3 has 15 residues. Trimming cost V 4 bases and J 4 bases; bases outside gene matches: 10. The CDR3: CASSQRVAGGETQYF. CDR3 in DNA: TGTGCCAGCAGCCAGCGCGTTGCAGGGGGAGAGACCCAGTACTTC.

The genes are TRBV5-4 and TRBJ2-3; tentative D call: TRBD2 (6 bases). CDR1 and CDR2 (germline): SGHNT, YYREEE (reference sequence). Trimming shortened V by 4 bases and J by 6 bases, and 15 bases separated the two germline ends. The CDR3 is 14 residues long. CDR3 region: CASSDRREEDTQYF. The CDR3 nucleotides are TGTGCCAGCAGCGATCGGAGGGAAGAGGATACGCAGTATTTT. Combining the CDR3 with reference TRBV5-4 and TRBJ2-3 gives the whole variable domain ETGVTQSPTHLIKTRGQQVTLRCSSQSGHNTVSWYQQALGQGPQFIFQYYREEENGRGNFPPRFSGLQFPNYSSELNVNALELDDSALYLCASSDRREEDTQYFGPGTRLTVL.

The table lists this clone with a few counts. The chain employs TRBV2 and TRBJ2-5; TRBD2 matches at 9 bases. CDR3 length: 16 residues. Germline V lookup: CDR1 SNHLY, CDR2 FYNNEI. V lost 2 bases, J lost 4 bases, and 8 bases stayed unmatched. The CDR3 DNA follows: TGTGCCAGCAGTGAATCCGGGCGGGGGGGCCGAGAGACCCAGTACTTC. Translating it yields CASSESGRGGRETQYF.

The chain carries TRBV10-3 and TRBJ1-5; D unclear. Trimming cost V 3 bases and J 7 bases, with 7 bases left between them. Looked up from germline, CDR1 is ENHRY and CDR2 is SYGVKD. The CDR3 sequence is 12 residues long. The CDR3 DNA follows: TGTGCCATCAGTGACGGGGAACAGCCCCAGCATTTT. Translation gives CAISDGEQPQHF.

This clone was seen a few times. The genes are TRBV11-2 and TRBJ1-2; 9 nucleotides line up with TRBD1. CDR1 is SGHAT, CDR2 FQNNGV, per germline. This CDR3 is built from 13 residues. Germline trimming cut 4 bases from V and 4 bases from J; bases unmatched to any gene: 1. The CDR3, as DNA: TGTGCCAGCAGCTCGGGACAGGGCTATGGCTACACCTTC. Translated: CASSSGQGYGYTF.

The chain has TRBV4-2 and TRBJ2-5; 9 bases match TRBD1. Per germline, CDR1 LGHNA and CDR2 YNFKEQ. J gave up 4 bases and V 2 bases, and 8 bases lay outside the gene matches. The CDR3 runs to 16 residues. CDR3 DNA: TGTGCCAGCAGCCAACGGGGACAGGGAGAGGGAGAGACCCAGTACTTC. As protein: CASSQRGQGEGETQYF.